Below, one T cell receptor (beta chain) is given with its context. This clonotype was seen a few times. This clone's antigen is unknown. Base qualities were left out, and no much larger clone turns up one base away. The roughly 39 donors, aged about 6 to 95 years, were systemically healthy Caucasian individuals from Russia. Approximately 11 milliliters of peripheral blood were drawn from each donor into EDTA-treated Vacutainer tubes. Ficoll-Paque density-gradient centrifugation was used to isolate PBMCs, with at least 7 million per sample. Trizol reagent was used to extract total RNA from the PBMCs, yielding at least 5 micrograms per sample. For every donor, an aliquot of PBMCs went through flow cytometry to measure the percentages of naive CD45RAhigh/CD27high T cells. These data originate in a study of blood T cells in healthy people across ages (dated by TCRdb to about 2015). As for the study more broadly: In model experiments, template switching captured roughly one uniquely barcoded TCR beta cDNA molecule for every two T cells. Donors of different ages were randomly distributed across sequencing lanes to avoid experimental bias. The study analyzed two additional independent replicas of 1 million unique cDNA reads from the same blood draw for two donors, one aged 18 to 29 and one aged 80 or older. Age-related changes in TCR beta repertoire diversity were measured in the study by deep sequencing normalized with unique cDNA molecular identifiers. Four age groups were formed from the donors: young (average roughly 15 years), middle-aged (roughly 38), aged (approximately 60) and long-lived (around 82). Results and caveats for the whole study, not just this receptor: Estimates of total diversity from one million sequenced T cells were regarded as lower bounds and underestimates. Bulk unsorted PBMC profiling prevented conclusive comparison of naive and antigen-experienced compartments. As age increased, observed TCR beta diversity per million T cells dropped in a roughly linear way, and a significant reduction was already evident by age 40. Observed TCR beta diversity correlated strongly with the percentage of naive T cells measured by flow cytometry. Compared with the aged group, the long-lived group had more naive CD4+ T cells, fewer expanded clones and increased TCR diversity, a pattern suggesting age selection. The CMV infection status of donors was not known, potentially confounding age-related changes in expanded clonotypes.

Trimming takes 4 bases off V and 7 bases off J; junction bases not matched to a gene: 12. CDR1 and CDR2 are read off the germline V gene as ENHRY and SYGVKD. Inclusive of the bounding cysteine and phenylalanine, the CDR3 is 16 residues long. Only the CDR3 DNA is retained, 48 bases long and in frame from the first base. Preparation of the library involved 5' RACE. Sequencing was carried out with an Illumina HiSeq 2500. The second PCR ran for about 6 to 12 cycles and used a J-beta primer mix along with a sample-barcoded 5' primer. Each TCR beta cDNA molecule received a unique molecular identifier from a template-switch 5' adaptor carrying 12 random nucleotides. Each sample yielded at least 2.5 million CDR3-containing paired-end reads. All of the RNA was converted into first-strand cDNA using the Mint cDNA synthesis kit, with a TRBC-specific oligonucleotide serving as the primer. All cDNA was treated with uracil-DNA glycosylase and then went through a first 18-cycle PCR with the universal primers M1SS and BC2_uni_R. The paper's data handling went like this. For normalization, 1 million high-quality reads were randomly selected from each sample, with every read carrying a distinct molecular identifier. Instead of being binned into consensus sequences, reads that shared molecular identifiers were thrown out. CDR3 identification, clonotype clustering and error correction used MiTCR with a Q25 quality threshold and the strictest error-elimination algorithm. A nonparametric unseen species model with Euler transformation was used to estimate a lower bound on total TCR beta diversity. TCRdb's own reprocessing of the public reads used fastp at Q25 and MiXCR and kept productive beta chains. Every entry covers one CDR3 protein and lists the most common genes and DNA from its rows. V and J calls and clone size were set by TCRdb, not the authors. The sample profile shows about 1,400,000 distinct CDR3 sequences; 35% to 45% of them were found once. 7% to 9.5% of the sample is held by the ten biggest clonotypes.

Sequencing was done on a sample of blood. This sequence originates from a woman in her late teens or twenties in good health. This receptor chain uses TRBV10-3 and TRBJ2-7; TRBD2 lines up with 11 middle nucleotides. In nucleotides, the sequence is TGTGCCATCAGTGGGGACCCGACTAGCGGGATACGGGAGCAGTACTTC. Protein translation: CAISGDPTSGIREQYF.